This TCR beta chain appears in the sequencing data of a study of blood T cell repertoires in COVID-19. Study background: Whether acute or convalescent, the COVID-19 samples came from the United States, Italy and Spain. In each case, the material was cDNA or gDNA derived from T cells, B-cell-depleted T cells, or PBMCs.

Some clones are missing from TCRdb's copy, which holds only in-frame ones; the method was immunoSEQ multiplex PCR. The sample records roughly 97,000 clones, roughly 90% being singletons. The germline CDR1 and CDR2 sequences are SGHNT and YYREEE (reference sequence). J gave up 8 bases and V 3 bases, and 8 bases lay outside the gene matches. This CDR3 comprises 14 residues. Material: peripheral blood. This clonotype was sampled from a human donor in a cohort sampled during active COVID-19. The chain couples TRBV5-4 to TRBJ1-2; 9 bases are shared with TRBD1. In DNA form, the CDR3 reads TGTGCCAGCAGCTCATCCGGGACAGGGCACGGCTACACCTTC. As protein: CASSSSGTGHGYTF.